A single sample gave rise to the 9 T cell receptor beta chains below, sequenced in a study of T cells after yellow fever vaccination. Each CDR3 protein gets one entry after TCRdb re-called the 5' RACE reads with MiXCR. The sample includes 250,000 or so distinct CDR3 sequences, more than 3.5% of them seen just once. The sample here was PBMCs, taken 15 days after the yellow fever booster vaccination. Receptors originate from a man between 18 and 35 years old who received the YFV17D yellow fever vaccine.

There are many counts of this clonotype. The V call is TRBV3-1, the J call TRBJ2-3; 9 positions agree with TRBD2. CDR3 length: 17 residues. With 2 bases clipped from V and 2 bases from J, the junction kept 8 bases outside the gene matches. CDR1 and CDR2 (germline): LGHDT, YNNKEL (reference sequence). As DNA, the CDR3 is TGTGCCAGCAGCCAAAGGTTAGCGGGGGCCCCCACAGATACGCAGTATTTT. Translating it yields CASSQRLAGAPTDTQYF.

This clonotype was counted many times. V usage is TRBV29-1 and J usage is TRBJ2-3; 11 bases align to TRBD2. V lost 1 base, J lost 2 bases, and 2 bases stayed unmatched. Germline CDR1 and CDR2: SQVTM and ANQGSEA. This CDR3 is 15 amino acids long. The CDR3 nucleotides read TGCAGCGTTGAAGGGGGACTAGCGGACACAGATACGCAGTATTTT. Its translation is CSVEGGLADTDTQYF.

The J gene is TRBJ1-4, the V gene TRBV30, with unresolved D. V gave up 2 bases and J gave up 8 bases, with 6 bases separating them. The germline V gene has CDR1 GTSNPN and CDR2 SVGIG (reference sequence). The CDR3 sequence is 11 residues long. The CDR3 loop is CAWSLTEKLFF. The DNA for the CDR3 is TGTGCCTGGAGTCTAACGGAAAAACTGTTTTTT.

This clonotype was counted ten times or more. The CDR3 DNA reads as TGCAGCGTTGTTAATTTCTTGTACCAAGAGACCCAGTACTTC. Residues: CSVVNFLYQETQYF. The J gene is TRBJ2-5, the V gene TRBV29-1; D gene ambiguous. V was trimmed by 4 bases and J by 0 bases, leaving 12 bases between them. The germline gives CDR1 SQVTM, CDR2 ANQGSEA. This CDR3 is 14 amino acids long. The whole variable domain, remainder taken from reference TRBV29-1 and TRBJ2-5, is SAVISQKPSRDICQRGTSLTIQCQVDSQVTMMFWYRQQPGQSLTLIATANQGSEATYESGFVIDKFPISRPNLTFSTLTVSNMSPEDSSIYLCSVVNFLYQETQYFGPGTRLLVL.

In this sample, this clonotype turned up many times. The chain couples TRBV5-1 to TRBJ2-1; D remains ambiguous. This CDR3 comprises 11 residues. The ends were cut back, 2 bases at V and 5 bases at J, with 2 bases in the middle. Per germline, CDR1 SGHRS and CDR2 YFSETQ. For the CDR3, the DNA is TGCGCCAGCAGCTTACACAATGAGCAGTTCTTC. Translation gives CASSLHNEQFF.

This clonotype was seen ten or more times. V and J are TRBV5-6 and TRBJ2-3, with 14 bases that match TRBD2. The V gene's germline CDR1 is SGHDT and CDR2 YYEEEE. V was clipped by 2 bases and J by 5 bases; unmatched bases: 7. CDR3 length: 17 residues. CDR3 DNA: TGTGCCAGCAGCTTAGAGACTAGCGGGGGGGCCAGAGATACGCAGTATTTT. Protein product: CASSLETSGGARDTQYF.

The sample holds many counts of this clonotype. This rearrangement joins TRBV20-1 to TRBJ1-6; 9 bases line up with TRBD1. Germline V lookup: CDR1 DFQATT, CDR2 SNEGSKA (reference sequence). V gave up 7 bases and J gave up 6 bases; unmatched junction bases: 4. This CDR3 spans 13 amino acids. The CDR3 reads CSGRTGANSPLHF. The CDR3 DNA reads TGCAGTGGTCGGACAGGGGCTAATTCACCCCTCCACTTT.

In this sample, this clonotype turned up a few times. The chain employs TRBV25-1 and TRBJ1-6; no definite D call. The length of the CDR3 is 13 residues. The V gene lost 3 bases and the J gene lost 4 bases, with 4 bases spanning the gap. CDR1 is MGHDK and CDR2 is SYGVNS in the germline V gene. The CDR3 reads CASSEGYNSPLHF. The CDR3 bases are TGTGCCAGCAGTGAGGGTTATAATTCACCCCTCCACTTT. The entire variable domain, with the rest obtained from reference TRBV25-1 and TRBJ1-6, is as follows: EADIYQTPRYLVIGTGKKITLECSQTMGHDKMYWYQQDPGMELHLIHYSYGVNSTEKGDLSSESTVSRIRTEHFPLTLESARPSHTSQYLCASSEGYNSPLHFGNGTRLTVT.

In this sample, this clonotype turned up many times. This chain connects TRBV7-6 to TRBJ2-1, with TRBD1 matching 7 bases. Trimming took 1 base from V and 4 from J; bases not matched to a gene: 7. The CDR3 length is 16 residues. CDR1 is SGHVS and CDR2 is FNYEAQ in the germline V gene. CDR3 nucleotide sequence: TGTGCCAGCAGCTTAGAGAGGGGGCGGAGGTACAATGAGCAGTTCTTC. It encodes CASSLERGRRYNEQFF.